Detailed here is one TCR beta chain. Its specificity is unknown. The sample originates from a study of T cell repertoires in cytomegalovirus infection. TCRdb used MiXCR to reprocess the reads, holding one entry per CDR3 protein. This sample has about 310,000 distinct CDR3 sequences, with approximately 25% found just once. The receptor was derived from a human donor in good health (CMV status not recorded). Some clones in this sample may be carry-over from other donors' samples. Material: cultured PBMCs, obtained from culture after CMV antigen stimulation.

The CDR3 bases are TGCGCCAGCAGCTTGACCCCGGGGGCTAGCTTTCTTCACAATGAGCAGTTCTTC. It translates to CASSLTPGASFLHNEQFF. The chain recombines TRBV5-1 with TRBJ2-1; D may correspond to TRBD1 or TRBD2 (6 bases each). The V gene lost 1 base and the J gene lost 5 bases, with 22 bases spanning the gap. Per the germline V gene, CDR1 is SGHRS and CDR2 is YFSETQ. The CDR3 is 18 residues long.